Detailed here is one T cell receptor (beta chain). Its antigen is not identified. The data were obtained in a study of T-cell reconstitution after alpha-beta-depleted transplantation in children. Points from the study as a whole: By about two months after transplant, alpha-beta T cells reportedly arose from several hundred graft clones that had expanded. Fresh T-cell production supplied most of the T-cell counts and diversity seen one year after transplant. At day 60, the high TCRbeta diversity found in some patients originated from recipient T cells and thymic progenitors that had survived.

For TCRbeta, the library was prepared with unique molecular identifiers. MiXCR, run by TCRdb on the PCR reads, gives a single entry per CDR3 protein. The sample has around 450,000 distinct CDR3 sequences, roughly a tenth seen once. V was cut by 3 bases and J by 4 bases, with 13 bases left in between. Per germline, CDR1 LNHDA and CDR2 SQIVND (reference sequence). This CDR3 contains 15 residues. This clonotype originated in a child aged 2 to 9 with inherited bone marrow failure, due to receive a stem cell transplant. The specimen comprised PBMCs, sampled before TCRalphabeta/CD19-depleted stem cell transplant. The chain is built from TRBV19 and TRBJ2-1; D perhaps matches TRBD1 (6 bases). The CDR3 spells CASSIEDRFYNEQFF. CDR3 nucleotide sequence: TGTGCCAGTAGTATCGAGGACAGATTTTACAATGAGCAGTTCTTC.